The next 28 T cell receptor beta chains were all read from a single sample in a study of vaccination effects on CD4 cells after COVID-19. Viral peptide pools were used in the ViraFEST assay to expand antigen-specific CD4+ T cells, and sequencing came afterward. Having been cultured for less than 12 days, the cells underwent CD4+ T cell isolation. People in the vaccine group had not been infected with SARS-CoV-2 before, and their nucleocapsid antibodies were negative. No antigen has been identified for these receptors. Sequencing was performed with immunoSEQ multiplex PCR; in TCRdb, only in-frame clones are kept and a portion is missing. The sample lists fewer than 55,000 clones, 79% occurring once. Sequencing was performed on CD4+ T cells from PBMCs cultured with HCoV-OC43 spike peptides, taken before COVID-19 vaccination. Subset given: HCoV-OC43 spike overlapping peptide pool stimulation. These receptors were obtained from a human donor who received a COVID-19 vaccine.

The sample holds a few counts of this clone. The chain joins TRBV2 to TRBJ1-6, with D unresolved. Trimming shortened V by 0 bases and J by 5 bases, and 11 bases separated the two germline ends. Germline V lookup: CDR1 SNHLY, CDR2 FYNNEI. CDR3 length: 16 residues. The CDR3 DNA reads as TGTGCCAGCAGTGAAGCGGGTACGGGGAATAATTCACCCCTCCACTTT. It encodes CASSEAGTGNNSPLHF.

The chain recombines TRBV19 with TRBJ2-3; 8 nucleotides line up with TRBD2. Trimming took 1 base from V and 2 from J; bases not matched to a gene: 8. This CDR3 is 17 amino acids long. Germline V CDR1 and CDR2: LNHDA, SQIVND (reference sequence). Written as DNA, the CDR3 is TGTGCCAGTAGTATAGCTCCCTCAGCGGGGGACACAGATACGCAGTATTTT. Translated, it gives CASSIAPSAGDTDTQYF.

The V gene is TRBV5-1, the J gene TRBJ2-7, with a possible D match to TRBD1 (6 bases). From germline, CDR1 is SGHRS and CDR2 YFSETQ. This CDR3 has 12 residues. Trimming shortened V by 3 bases and J by 6 bases, and 10 bases separated the two germline ends. The CDR3 loop reads CASSSTGTEQYV. CDR3 sequence (DNA): TGCGCCAGCAGCTCCACAGGGACCGAGCAGTACGTC.

J is TRBJ2-5 and V is TRBV7-7, with 9 bases lining up with TRBD2. Germline lookup yields CDR1 SSHAT and CDR2 FNYEAQ (reference sequence). With 2 bases clipped from V and 5 bases from J, the junction kept 9 bases outside the gene matches. The length of the CDR3 is 16 residues. The CDR3 protein is CASSLLGGGAGETQYF. In nucleotides, the CDR3 is TGTGCCAGCAGCTTACTGGGCGGGGGGGCCGGGGAGACCCAGTACTTC.

The V and J genes are TRBV18 and TRBJ2-2, with D possibly matching TRBD1 (5 bases). Trimming pared 6 bases from V and 1 base from J, leaving 9 bases between. The CDR3 covers 14 residues. Looked up from germline, CDR1 is KGHSH and CDR2 is LQKENI. For the CDR3, the DNA is TGTGCCAGCTCTCCTCAGGGGAACACCGGGGAGCTGTTTTTT. It encodes CASSPQGNTGELFF.

This sequence joins TRBV7-2 and TRBJ1-5, with D maybe TRBD1 (5 bases). CDR1 SGHTA and CDR2 FQGNSA come from the germline V gene. Trimming took off 1 base at V and 3 bases at J, with 10 bases between the two ends. The CDR3 is 15 amino acids. CDR3 bases: TGTGCCAGCAGCTTAGAAGGGACCTACAATCAGCCCCAGCATTTT. It encodes CASSLEGTYNQPQHF. The full variable domain, with the rest looked up from reference TRBV7-2 and TRBJ1-5, is GAGVSQSPSNKVTEKGKDVELRCDPISGHTALYWYRQSLGQGLEFLIYFQGNSAPDKSGLPSDRFSAERTGGSVSTLTIQRTQQEDSAVYLCASSLEGTYNQPQHFGDGTRLSIL.

The V call is TRBV29-1, the J call TRBJ1-1; possible D gene TRBD1, 6 bases. V was clipped by 4 bases and J by 0 bases, with 12 bases between them. Germline V gene data show CDR1 as SQVTM and CDR2 as ANQGSEA. This CDR3 is 14 amino acids long. The chain's CDR3 is CSVVADSMNTEAFF. CDR3 in DNA: TGCAGCGTTGTGGCGGACAGCATGAACACTGAAGCTTTCTTT.

J is TRBJ2-5 and V is TRBV6-5; TRBD1 agrees at 10 bases. V lost 2 bases, J lost 5 bases, and 5 bases stayed unmatched. The CDR3 has 15 residues. Germline V gives CDR1 MNHEY, CDR2 SVGAGI. The CDR3 reads CASSYDRGPRETQYF. In nucleotides, the CDR3 is TGTGCCAGCAGTTACGACAGGGGGCCGAGGGAGACCCAGTACTTC.

This clone showed up just once. The chain recombines TRBV5-4 with TRBJ2-3; D not certain. This CDR3 has 14 residues. Germline V gives CDR1 SGHNT, CDR2 YYREEE (reference sequence). Trimming removed 2 bases from V and 1 base from J, with 8 bases in between. Written as DNA, the CDR3 is TGTGCCAGCAGCTTAGGCGCGCGCACAGATACGCAGTATTTT. Its protein product is CASSLGARTDTQYF.

The rearrangement links TRBV19 to TRBJ1-5, with D unresolved. The germline V and J ends were trimmed by 9 bases and 0 bases, with 9 bases remaining between them. The CDR3 spans 13 residues. Per the germline V gene, CDR1 is LNHDA and CDR2 is SQIVND (reference sequence). CDR3 in amino acids: CASNKYSNQPQHF. The CDR3 DNA follows: TGTGCCAGCAACAAGTATAGCAATCAGCCCCAGCATTTT.

V is TRBV4-3 and J is TRBJ2-2; 11 bases line up with TRBD2. The CDR3 has 16 residues. The V gene's germline CDR1 is LGHNA and CDR2 YSLEER. Trimming at V came to 4 bases and at J to 2 bases, leaving 3 bases not matched to a gene. CDR3 nucleotide sequence: TGCGCCAGCAGCCCCCTAGCGGGGGGAAACACCGGGGAGCTGTTTTTT. As protein: CASSPLAGGNTGELFF.

This clone was recorded a few times. The chain employs TRBV7-2 and TRBJ2-2; D not resolved. This CDR3 contains 16 residues. CDR1 is SGHTA and CDR2 is FQGNSA in the germline V gene. V lost 0 bases, J lost 0 bases, and 8 bases lay in between. This chain's CDR3 is CASSLAGSANTGELFF. CDR3 nucleotides: TGTGCCAGCAGCTTAGCGGGGTCTGCGAACACCGGGGAGCTGTTTTTT.

The chain recombines TRBV10-2 with TRBJ2-3; 8 bases align to TRBD2. The CDR3 has 15 amino acids. Germline assignment: CDR1 WSHSY and CDR2 SAAADI. With V trimmed by 8 bases and J by 1 base, 8 bases remained unmatched. The CDR3 DNA is TGCGCCAGCGGGGCGGGGCGGGGGGGCACAGATACGCAGTATTTT. Protein sequence: CASGAGRGGTDTQYF.

The V gene is TRBV3-1 (or the pseudogene TRBV3-2), the J gene TRBJ2-2, with 9 bases fitting TRBD1. Per germline, CDR1 LGHDT and CDR2 YNNKEL (reference sequence). J lost 0 bases, V lost 4 bases, and 3 bases had no gene match. The CDR3 has 16 residues. The CDR3 here is CASSLGQGTNTGELFF. CDR3 nucleotides: TGTGCCAGCAGCCTCGGACAGGGGACGAACACCGGGGAGCTGTTTTTT.

The chain combines TRBV9 with TRBJ2-1; a possible D gene is TRBD2 (5 bases). Trimming cost V 3 bases and J 5 bases, with 15 bases left between them. The CDR3 covers 15 residues. The germline gives CDR1 SGDLS, CDR2 YYNGEE. The CDR3 nucleotides read TGTGCCAGCAGCGCCGGGATCGGAGGAAACAATGAGCAGTTCTTC. Translation: CASSAGIGGNNEQFF.

This rearrangement joins TRBV2 to TRBJ2-1; a weak D match, TRBD1 (7 bases). Germline CDR1 is SNHLY and CDR2 is FYNNEI. The CDR3 runs to 13 residues. Trimming cost V 5 bases and J 8 bases, with 13 bases left between them. The CDR3: CASSLRGVDEQFF. The CDR3, as DNA: TGTGCCAGCAGTCTCAGGGGGGTAGATGAGCAGTTCTTC.

This chain connects TRBV6-1 to TRBJ1-3; D unclear. Trimming took 1 base from V and 7 from J, leaving 8 bases between them. This CDR3 is 13 amino acids long. The germline V gene encodes CDR1 MNHNS and CDR2 SASEGT. The CDR3 region has the DNA TGTGCCAGCAGTGAAGGGCAACCGAACACCATATATTTT. Its translation is CASSEGQPNTIYF.

The chain uses TRBV19 and TRBJ2-3; weak D call: TRBD2 (5 bases). This CDR3 contains 16 residues. In germline, CDR1 is LNHDA, CDR2 SQIVND (reference sequence). Trimming took off 3 bases at V and 2 bases at J, with 15 bases between the two ends. In DNA form, the CDR3 reads TGTGCCAGTAGTATGATGCGGGTACCATTCACAGATACGCAGTATTTT. Translation gives CASSMMRVPFTDTQYF.

This clone was recorded once. The J gene is TRBJ2-2, the V gene TRBV4-3; no reliable D call. The germline gives CDR1 LGHNA, CDR2 YSLEER. The V end was cut by 4 bases, the J end by 6 bases, with 12 bases between. The CDR3 length is 14 residues. This CDR3 reads CASSRVGGAGELFF. The DNA for the CDR3 is TGCGCCAGCAGCCGGGTCGGCGGCGCCGGGGAGCTGTTTTTT.

The chain recombines TRBV11-2 with TRBJ2-5, with 7 positions matching TRBD1. Germline V gene sequence: CDR1 SGHAT, CDR2 FQNNGV. V lost 4 bases, J lost 1 base, and 9 bases stayed unmatched. The CDR3 has 16 amino acids. The CDR3 spells CASSSHKDRAQETQYF. The CDR3 DNA reads as TGTGCCAGCAGCTCACATAAAGACAGGGCCCAAGAGACCCAGTACTTC.

The V call is TRBV7-9, the J call TRBJ1-5; D is undetermined. The CDR3 runs to 16 residues. Germline CDR1 reads SEHNR; CDR2 reads FQNEAQ (reference sequence). With 4 bases removed from V and 1 base from J, the gap between germline ends came to 14 bases. The CDR3 protein is CASSSGVWASNQPQHF. The CDR3 coding sequence is TGTGCCAGCAGCTCCGGGGTGTGGGCGAGCAATCAGCCCCAGCATTTT.

The chain has TRBV5-1 and TRBJ2-3; 9 bases map to TRBD2. The ends lost 4 bases at V and 2 bases at J; junction bases unmatched: 11. The CDR3 is 17 residues long. Germline V lookup: CDR1 SGHRS, CDR2 YFSETQ. The CDR3, as DNA: TGCGCCAGCAGCCACGGTCTTGCTAGCGGGGACACAGATACGCAGTATTTT. Translating gives CASSHGLASGDTDTQYF.

The chain carries TRBV30 and TRBJ2-1, with TRBD2 identical over 7 bases. The V gene end was trimmed by 2 bases and the J gene end by 8 bases; junction bases not matched to a gene: 6. Germline V CDR1 and CDR2: GTSNPN, SVGIG (reference sequence). CDR3 size: 13 residues. The CDR3 reads CAWSPTGGDEQFF. The CDR3 DNA is TGTGCCTGGAGTCCCACGGGGGGAGATGAGCAGTTCTTC.

The genes are TRBV12-3 or TRBV12-4 and TRBJ2-5; TRBD2 matches 7 bases. V gave up 3 bases and J gave up 7 bases; unmatched junction bases: 5. CDR3 length: 13 amino acids. CDR3 region: CASSFGGFGTQYF. The CDR3 region has the DNA TGTGCCAGCAGTTTCGGGGGGTTTGGGACCCAGTACTTC.

This chain connects TRBV5-8 to TRBJ2-3, with D maybe TRBD2 (6 bases). Germline CDR1 reads SGHTS; CDR2 reads YDEGEE. Trimming left V 3 bases short and J 3 bases short, with 11 bases between. This CDR3 region has 14 residues. The CDR3 loop is CASSSGSPTDTQYF. The CDR3 DNA reads TGTGCCAGCAGCTCCGGGAGCCCTACAGATACGCAGTATTTT.

The chain has TRBV27 and TRBJ2-4, with D possibly TRBD1 on 5 matching bases. Germline CDR1 reads MNHEY; CDR2 reads SMNVEV (reference sequence). The CDR3 is 14 amino acids. V was pared by 4 bases and J by 8 bases, with 15 bases between. CDR3 amino acids: CASSSSWGGDIQYF. CDR3 DNA sequence: TGTGCCAGCAGTTCATCCTGGGGCGGAGACATTCAGTACTTC.

V gene TRBV5-1 combines with J gene TRBJ2-2, with 7 bases lining up with TRBD2. The germline CDR1 and CDR2 sequences are SGHRS and YFSETQ. J gave up 1 base and V 3 bases, and 0 bases lay outside the gene matches. The CDR3 runs to 14 residues. As DNA, the CDR3 is TGCGCCAGCAGCTGGGGGGGGAACACCGGGGAGCTGTTTTTT. Translation: CASSWGGNTGELFF.

This clone was recorded only once. The chain links TRBV10-2 to TRBJ2-7; TRBD2 agrees at 9 bases. The CDR3 loop spans 14 amino acids. Per the germline V gene, CDR1 is WSHSY and CDR2 is SAAADI. V lost 1 base to trimming and J lost 5 bases; unmatched junction nucleotides: 3. CDR3 bases: TGCGCCAGCAGTGAGTTGTTAGCGGGGGACGAGCAGTACGTC. Its translation is CASSELLAGDEQYV.